Included here is one T cell receptor beta chain sequence, with context. The V gene lost 5 bases and the J gene lost 4 bases, with 4 bases spanning the gap. The CDR3 has 11 amino acids. Generated by immunoSEQ multiplex PCR, the TCRdb table keeps only in-frame clones and is missing some. The profile covers 20,000 to 30,000 clones, with about 71% appearing a single time and approximately 7% taken by the ten largest. The data were obtained in a study of blood T cell repertoires in COVID-19. Study at large: Acute and convalescent COVID-19 samples came from the United States, Italy and Spain. In each case, the material was cDNA or gDNA derived from T cells, B-cell-depleted T cells, or PBMCs.

Material: peripheral blood. The rearrangement links TRBV12-3 or TRBV12-4 to TRBJ2-3, with D uncertain. The clonotype comes from a man aged 60 to 69 with active or convalescent COVID-19. The CDR3 loop reads CASSISDTQYF. The CDR3 DNA sequence: TGTGCCAGCAGTATCTCAGATACGCAGTATTTT.